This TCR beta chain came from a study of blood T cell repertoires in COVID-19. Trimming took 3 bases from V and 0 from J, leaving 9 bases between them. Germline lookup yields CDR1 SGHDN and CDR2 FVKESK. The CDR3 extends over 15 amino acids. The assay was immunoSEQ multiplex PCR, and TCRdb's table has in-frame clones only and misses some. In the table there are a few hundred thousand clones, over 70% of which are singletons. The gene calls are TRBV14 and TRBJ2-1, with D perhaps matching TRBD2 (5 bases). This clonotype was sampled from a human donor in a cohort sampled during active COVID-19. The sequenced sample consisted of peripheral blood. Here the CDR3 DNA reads TGTGCCAGCAGCCAGTCCGGGATCTCCTACAATGAGCAGTTCTTC. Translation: CASSQSGISYNEQFF. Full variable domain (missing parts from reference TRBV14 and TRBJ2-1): EAGVTQFPSHSVIEKGQTVTLRCDPISGHDNLYWYRRVMGKEIKFLLHFVKESKQDESGMPNNRFLAERTGGTYSTLKVQPAELEDSGVYFCASSQSGISYNEQFFGPGTRLTVL.